A single T cell receptor beta chain is shown here with its context. Blood CD8+ and CD4+ T cells underwent high-throughput TCR beta sequencing. The data belong to a study of CD8 T cells in Susac syndrome. V dropped 6 bases and J dropped 0 bases, with 8 bases sitting between them. CDR1 is LNHDA, CDR2 SQIVND, per germline (reference sequence). This CDR3 has 13 amino acids. Random hexamers were used to reverse transcribe an amount of about 0.45 to 1 ug RNA. Multiplex immunoSEQ PCR targeted 54 Vbeta and 13 Jbeta TCR beta segments. TCRdb passed the immunoSEQ multiplex PCR reads through MiXCR, listing each CDR3 protein once. The table has just over 150,000 distinct CDR3 sequences, roughly 96% seen once; the top ten hold about 0.15%.

Input material: CD8+ T cells from PBMCs. The receptor's source is a human donor with multiple sclerosis. This chain links TRBV19 with TRBJ1-1; D gene ambiguous. CDR3 bases: TGTGCCAGTAGAGTAAACATGAACACTGAAGCTTTCTTT. Translating gives CASRVNMNTEAFF.